This passage covers 15 T cell receptor beta chains from one sample sequenced in a study of alternative splicing in chronic myeloid leukemia remission. For the study at large: Trial remission samples were taken at major or complete molecular response, at 12 or 24 months.

Each library started from 1 ug total RNA with poly-A enrichment. TCRdb re-called the bulk RNA-seq reads and catalogs CDR3 proteins one per entry, DNA excluded. The profile shows 360 or so distinct CDR3 sequences, roughly 98% of them singletons. The starting material was PBMCs or total blood leukocytes (not recorded which), obtained during remission. The receptor set was obtained from an adult with chronic myeloid leukemia.

This chain connects TRBV29-1 to TRBJ2-2; no DNA is available, so the TRBD2 call from TCRdb remains unchecked. CDR1 and CDR2 from the germline V gene are SQVTM and ANQGSEA. The CDR3 contains 13 residues. This CDR3 is CSVVGANPGELFF.

This chain links TRBV7-6 with TRBJ2-1; TCRdb's D gene call, TRBD2, goes unchecked for lack of DNA. From germline, CDR1 is SGHVS and CDR2 FNYEAQ. This CDR3 is built from 16 residues. The CDR3 protein is CASSLVASDSYNEQFF.

This chain links TRBV6-1 with TRBJ2-1. Germline V CDR1 and CDR2: MNHNS, SASEGT. This CDR3 has 12 amino acids. The CDR3 is CASSEAQMRQFF.

The genes are TRBV12-3 or TRBV12-4 and TRBJ2-1. The CDR3 extends over 13 amino acids. CDR3 in amino acids: CASNLAQDNEQFF.

CDR3 protein: CASRTSGSGADTQYF. The chain recombines TRBV5-1 with TRBJ2-3; there is no DNA to check the TCRdb D call of TRBD2. This CDR3 spans 15 amino acids. Germline CDR1 reads SGHRS; CDR2 reads YFSETQ.

The chain recombines TRBV2 with TRBJ2-7. The CDR3 length is 13 residues. Germline V CDR1 and CDR2: SNHLY, FYNNEI. The CDR3 loop is CASSEASGYEQYF.

The rearrangement links TRBV5-6 to TRBJ2-7; TCRdb's D call, TRBD2, is unchecked because there is no DNA. Germline CDR1 reads SGHDT; CDR2 reads YYEEEE. CDR3 size: 13 residues. The CDR3 here is CASSSTSAYEQYF.

This chain connects TRBV5-1 to TRBJ1-4. In germline, CDR1 is SGHRS, CDR2 YFSETQ. The CDR3 extends over 18 amino acids. Here the CDR3 reads CASRLARDRAGGNEKLFF.

The V call is TRBV29-1, the J call TRBJ2-7; TCRdb gives TRBD1 as the D gene, but with no DNA this cannot be confirmed. Germline V lookup: CDR1 SQVTM, CDR2 ANQGSEA. The CDR3 sequence is 17 residues long. CDR3 region: CSVAKPTPTGGTYEQYF.

The genes are TRBV2 and TRBJ1-5. There are 13 residues in the CDR3. Germline loops: CDR1 SNHLY, CDR2 FYNNEI. CDR3 amino acids: CASSERGIKPQHF.

The CDR3 sequence: CASSFSTSGNEQFF. The chain employs TRBV12-3 or TRBV12-4 and TRBJ2-1; lacking DNA, the TRBD2 call made by TCRdb goes unchecked. The CDR3 spans 14 residues.

This clonotype appeared a single time. The J gene is TRBJ2-1, the V gene TRBV14; lacking DNA, the TRBD2 call made by TCRdb goes unchecked. CDR1 and CDR2 (germline): SGHDN, FVKESK. The CDR3 is 16 amino acids. This chain's CDR3 is CASSQDWGGIYNEQFF.

CDR3 sequence: CASSSTSGRARTQYF. The chain uses TRBV12-3 or TRBV12-4 and TRBJ2-3; TCRdb's D gene call, TRBD2, goes unchecked for lack of DNA. This CDR3 comprises 15 residues.

The CDR3 loop reads CASSFFPNRVTEAFF. The V gene is TRBV7-9, the J gene TRBJ1-1; the D call of TRBD1 rests on TCRdb alone, since no DNA is present to check it. Germline V gives CDR1 SEHNR, CDR2 FQNEAQ (reference sequence). This CDR3 is 15 amino acids long.

The chain uses TRBV21-1 and TRBJ2-5; TCRdb names TRBD2, which stays unverified in the absence of DNA. TRBV21-1 is shown as a pseudogene. This CDR3 is 14 amino acids long. CDR3 sequence: CAGFTSGSQETQYF.